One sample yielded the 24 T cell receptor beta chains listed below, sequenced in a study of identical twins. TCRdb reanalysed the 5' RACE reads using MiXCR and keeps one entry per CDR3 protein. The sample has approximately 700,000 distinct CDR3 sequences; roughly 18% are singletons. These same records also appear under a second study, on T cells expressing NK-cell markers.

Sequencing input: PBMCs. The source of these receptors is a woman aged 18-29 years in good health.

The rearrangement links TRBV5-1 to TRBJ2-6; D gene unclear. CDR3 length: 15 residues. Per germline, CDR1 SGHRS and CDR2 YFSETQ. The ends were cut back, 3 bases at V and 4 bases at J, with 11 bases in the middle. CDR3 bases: TGCGCCAGCAGCTGGACGTCGAGGGGGGCCAACGTCCTGACTTTC. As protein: CASSWTSRGANVLTF.

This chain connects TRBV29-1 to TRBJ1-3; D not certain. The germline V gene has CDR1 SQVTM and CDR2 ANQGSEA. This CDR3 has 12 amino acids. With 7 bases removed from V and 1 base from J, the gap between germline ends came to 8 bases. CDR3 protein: CSGLRSGNTIYF. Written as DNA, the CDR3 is TGCAGCGGGTTGAGATCTGGAAACACCATATATTTT.

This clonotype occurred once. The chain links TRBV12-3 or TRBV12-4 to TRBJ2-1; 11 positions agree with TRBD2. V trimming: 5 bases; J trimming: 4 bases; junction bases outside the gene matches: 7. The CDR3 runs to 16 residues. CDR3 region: CASSPSLAGVYNEQFF. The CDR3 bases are TGTGCCAGCAGTCCCTCACTAGCGGGGGTGTACAATGAGCAGTTCTTC.

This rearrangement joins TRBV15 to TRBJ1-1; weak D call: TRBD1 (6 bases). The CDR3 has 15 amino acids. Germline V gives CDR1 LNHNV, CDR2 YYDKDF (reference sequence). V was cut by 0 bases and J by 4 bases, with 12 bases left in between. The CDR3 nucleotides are TGTGCCACCAGCAGAGATCGGGGGGCGAGCACTGAAGCTTTCTTT. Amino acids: CATSRDRGASTEAFF.

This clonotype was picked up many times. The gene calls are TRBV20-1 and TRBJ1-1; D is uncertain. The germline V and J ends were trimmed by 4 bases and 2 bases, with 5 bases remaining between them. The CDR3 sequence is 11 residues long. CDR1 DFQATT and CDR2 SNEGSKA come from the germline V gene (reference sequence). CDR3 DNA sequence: TGCAGTGCTACAGGCAACACTGAAGCTTTCTTT. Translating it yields CSATGNTEAFF.

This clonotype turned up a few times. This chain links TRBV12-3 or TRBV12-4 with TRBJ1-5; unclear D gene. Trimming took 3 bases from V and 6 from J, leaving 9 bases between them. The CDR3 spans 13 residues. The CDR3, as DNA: TGTGCCAGCAGTTTTTCACAGATTCAGCCCCAGCATTTT. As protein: CASSFSQIQPQHF.

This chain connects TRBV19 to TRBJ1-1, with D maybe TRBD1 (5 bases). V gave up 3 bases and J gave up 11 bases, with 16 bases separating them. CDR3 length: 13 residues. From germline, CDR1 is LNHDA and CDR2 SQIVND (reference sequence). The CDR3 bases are TGTGCCAGTAGTATGGGAACATCGGGGGTTGCTTTCTTT. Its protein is CASSMGTSGVAFF.

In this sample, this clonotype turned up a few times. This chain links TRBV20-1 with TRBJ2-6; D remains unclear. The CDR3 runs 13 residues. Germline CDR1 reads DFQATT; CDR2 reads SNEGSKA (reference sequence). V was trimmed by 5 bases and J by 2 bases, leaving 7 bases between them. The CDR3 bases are TGCAGTGCTCGCAGACCTGGGGCCAACGTCCTGACTTTC. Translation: CSARRPGANVLTF.

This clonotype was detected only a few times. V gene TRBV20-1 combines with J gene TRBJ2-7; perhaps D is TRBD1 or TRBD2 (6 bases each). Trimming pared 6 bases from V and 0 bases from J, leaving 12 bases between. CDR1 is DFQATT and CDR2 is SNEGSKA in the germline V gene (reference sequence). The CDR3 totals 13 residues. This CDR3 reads CSAGGDNSYEQYF. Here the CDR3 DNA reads TGCAGTGCCGGAGGGGACAACTCCTACGAGCAGTACTTC.

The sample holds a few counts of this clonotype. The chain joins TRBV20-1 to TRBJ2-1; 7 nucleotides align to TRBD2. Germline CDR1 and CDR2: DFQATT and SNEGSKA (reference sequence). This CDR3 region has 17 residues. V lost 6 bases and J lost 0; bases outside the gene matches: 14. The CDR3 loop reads CSALSVGGSISYNEQFF. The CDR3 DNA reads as TGCAGTGCCCTATCGGTGGGGGGGTCAATCTCCTACAATGAGCAGTTCTTC.

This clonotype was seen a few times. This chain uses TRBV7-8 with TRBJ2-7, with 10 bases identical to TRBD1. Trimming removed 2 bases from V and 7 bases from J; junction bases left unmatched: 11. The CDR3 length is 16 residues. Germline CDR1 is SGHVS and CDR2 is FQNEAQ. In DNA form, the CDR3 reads TGTGCCAGCAGCTTACGTCCCGGGACAGGGGCGTGGGAGCAGTACTTC. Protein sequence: CASSLRPGTGAWEQYF.

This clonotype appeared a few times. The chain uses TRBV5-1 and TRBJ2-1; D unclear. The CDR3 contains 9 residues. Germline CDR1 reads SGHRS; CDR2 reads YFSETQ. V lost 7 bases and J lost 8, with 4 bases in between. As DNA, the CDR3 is TGCGCCAGCGGAGATGAGCAGTTCTTC. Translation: CASGDEQFF.

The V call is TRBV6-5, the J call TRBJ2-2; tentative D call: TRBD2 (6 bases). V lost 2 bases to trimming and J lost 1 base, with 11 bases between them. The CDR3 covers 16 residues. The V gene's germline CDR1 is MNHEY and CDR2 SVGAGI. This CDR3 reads CASSYGSGVNTGELFF. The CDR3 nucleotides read TGTGCCAGCAGTTACGGGTCGGGGGTGAACACCGGGGAGCTGTTTTTT.

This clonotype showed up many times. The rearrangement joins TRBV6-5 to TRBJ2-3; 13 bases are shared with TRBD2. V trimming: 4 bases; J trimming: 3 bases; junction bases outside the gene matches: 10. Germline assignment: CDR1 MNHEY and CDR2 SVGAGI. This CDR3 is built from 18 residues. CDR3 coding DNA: TGTGCCAGCAGTTCGGGACTAGCGGGACTATCGGGGACAGATACGCAGTATTTT. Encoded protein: CASSSGLAGLSGTDTQYF.

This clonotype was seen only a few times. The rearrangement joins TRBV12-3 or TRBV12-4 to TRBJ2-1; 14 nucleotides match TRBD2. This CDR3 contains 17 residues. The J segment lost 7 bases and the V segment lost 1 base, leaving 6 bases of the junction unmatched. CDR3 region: CASSLVWGTSGGNEQFF. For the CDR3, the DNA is TGTGCCAGCAGTTTAGTTTGGGGGACTAGCGGGGGTAATGAGCAGTTCTTC.

Here the CDR3 DNA reads TGTGCCAGCAGCTTGGGTGTTTATACGCAGTATTTT. This translates into CASSLGVYTQYF. The chain uses TRBV7-2 and TRBJ2-3; D is ambiguous. This CDR3 has 12 amino acids. The germline CDR1 and CDR2 sequences are SGHTA and FQGNSA. The germline V and J ends were trimmed by 3 bases and 7 bases, with 8 bases remaining between them.

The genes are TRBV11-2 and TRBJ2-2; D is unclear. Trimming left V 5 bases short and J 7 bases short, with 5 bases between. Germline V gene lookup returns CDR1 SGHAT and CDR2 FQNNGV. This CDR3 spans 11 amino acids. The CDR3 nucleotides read TGTGCCAGCAGCCGTTACGGGGAGCTGTTTTTT. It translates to CASSRYGELFF.

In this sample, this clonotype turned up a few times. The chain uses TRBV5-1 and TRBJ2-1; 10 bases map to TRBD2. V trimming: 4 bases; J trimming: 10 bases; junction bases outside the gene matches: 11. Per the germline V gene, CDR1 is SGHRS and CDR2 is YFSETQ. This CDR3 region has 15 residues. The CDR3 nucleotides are TGCGCCAGCAGCGGACCGGGACTAGCGCTCGGAGAGCAGTTCTTC. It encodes CASSGPGLALGEQFF.

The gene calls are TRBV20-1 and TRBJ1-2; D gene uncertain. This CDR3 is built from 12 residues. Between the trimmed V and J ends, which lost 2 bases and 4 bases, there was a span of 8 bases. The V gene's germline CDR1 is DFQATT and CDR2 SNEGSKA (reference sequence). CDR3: CSARWEGYGYTF. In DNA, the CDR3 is TGCAGTGCTAGATGGGAAGGCTATGGCTACACCTTC.

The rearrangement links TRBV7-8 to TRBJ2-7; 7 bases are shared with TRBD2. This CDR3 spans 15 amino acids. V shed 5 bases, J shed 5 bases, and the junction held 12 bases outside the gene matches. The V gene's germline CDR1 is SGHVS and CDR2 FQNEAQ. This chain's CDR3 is CASSLLWGGSNEQYF. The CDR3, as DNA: TGTGCCAGCAGCCTCCTTTGGGGGGGTAGTAACGAGCAGTACTTC.

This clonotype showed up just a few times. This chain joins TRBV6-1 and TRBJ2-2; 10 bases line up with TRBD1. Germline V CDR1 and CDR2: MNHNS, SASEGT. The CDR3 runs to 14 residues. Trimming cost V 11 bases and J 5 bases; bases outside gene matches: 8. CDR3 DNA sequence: TGTGCCTCTCGCCTGGGACAGGGGACCGGGGAGCTGTTTTTT. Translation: CASRLGQGTGELFF.

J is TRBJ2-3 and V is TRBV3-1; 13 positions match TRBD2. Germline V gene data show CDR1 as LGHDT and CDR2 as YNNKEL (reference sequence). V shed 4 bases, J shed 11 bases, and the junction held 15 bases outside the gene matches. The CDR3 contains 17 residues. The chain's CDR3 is CASSPWTSGGPRYVQYF. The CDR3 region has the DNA TGTGCCAGCAGCCCCTGGACTAGCGGGGGCCCGCGGTACGTGCAGTATTTT.

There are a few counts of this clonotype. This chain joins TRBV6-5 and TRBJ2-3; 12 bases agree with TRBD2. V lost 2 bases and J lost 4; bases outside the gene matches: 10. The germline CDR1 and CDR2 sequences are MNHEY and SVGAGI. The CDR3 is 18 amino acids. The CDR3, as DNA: TGTGCCAGCAGTTACCTAATGACTAGCGGGAGTCCCCCAGATACGCAGTATTTT. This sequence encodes CASSYLMTSGSPPDTQYF.

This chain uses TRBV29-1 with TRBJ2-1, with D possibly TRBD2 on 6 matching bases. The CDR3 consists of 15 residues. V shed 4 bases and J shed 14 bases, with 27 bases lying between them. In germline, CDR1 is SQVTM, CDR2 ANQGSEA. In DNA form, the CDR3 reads TGCAGCGTTGTCCTACCAACGGTTAGCGGCTCGCCGGAGTTCTTC. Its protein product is CSVVLPTVSGSPEFF.